This T cell receptor beta chain stems from a study of siplizumab effects on memory and regulatory T cells. V was pared by 4 bases and J by 6 bases, with 19 bases between. This CDR3 has 15 amino acids. From germline, CDR1 is ENHRY and CDR2 SYGVKD. Study observations and caveats: Unstimulated subset assignment was obtained for only a minor fraction of alloreactive clones.

In each sample, roughly 100,000 TCR templates were assayed. Only in-frame clones appear in the TCRdb table, and some are missing; sequencing was by immunoSEQ multiplex PCR. The profile shows more than 75,000 clones, 90% to 95% of them singletons. Worth noting for this clone: No antigen is known for it.

V gene TRBV10-3 combines with J gene TRBJ2-7; TRBD1 is a possible D gene (6 bases). This clonotype originated in a human donor in good health. The specimen sequenced was CD8+ T cells sorted from blood. CDR3 sequence (DNA): TGTGCCATCAGTGGCAGACAGGAATTGACGAGCGAGCAGTACTTC. It is translated as CAISGRQELTSEQYF.